This TCR beta chain emerged from a study of shared clonotypes between healthy human individuals. Notes on the study in general: Researchers found naive subsets generally carried larger estimated richness than memory subsets. Donors were few, which limited the genetic and exposure-history diversity represented.

Genomic DNA of every subset was divided equally among multiple immunoSEQ plates. The data were produced by immunoSEQ multiplex PCR, yet TCRdb's version contains in-frame clones alone and is incomplete. The repertoire holds 2 million or so clones, with around 95% as singletons. Unmatched junction bases numbered 8, after V lost 7 bases and J lost 9 bases. From germline, CDR1 is MNHEY and CDR2 SVGAGI. This CDR3 comprises 14 residues. Donation came from healthy HIV-negative adults that had no recent acute infections or vaccinations. Concerning this clone: Its target is not known.

This rearrangement joins TRBV6-5 to TRBJ2-3; TRBD2 matches 12 bases. The clonotype originates from a man younger than 35 in good health. Sequencing used naive CD4+ T cells sorted from blood. Subset in this sample: CD45RA+ positively selected. CDR3 loop: CASKTSGSVGTQYF. The CDR3 bases are TGTGCCAGCAAGACTAGCGGGAGCGTAGGGACGCAGTATTTT.